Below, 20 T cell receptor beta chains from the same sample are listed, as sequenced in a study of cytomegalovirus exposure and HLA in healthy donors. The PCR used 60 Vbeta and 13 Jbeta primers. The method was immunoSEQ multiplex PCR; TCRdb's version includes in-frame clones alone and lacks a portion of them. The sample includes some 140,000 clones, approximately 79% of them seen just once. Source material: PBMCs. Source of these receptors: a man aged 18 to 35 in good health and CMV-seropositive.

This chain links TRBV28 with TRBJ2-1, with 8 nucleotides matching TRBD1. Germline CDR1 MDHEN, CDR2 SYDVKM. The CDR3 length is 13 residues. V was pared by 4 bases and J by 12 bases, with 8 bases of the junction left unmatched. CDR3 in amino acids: CASSSPGQVGQFF. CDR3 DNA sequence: TGTGCCAGCAGTTCGCCGGGACAGGTGGGGCAGTTCTTC.

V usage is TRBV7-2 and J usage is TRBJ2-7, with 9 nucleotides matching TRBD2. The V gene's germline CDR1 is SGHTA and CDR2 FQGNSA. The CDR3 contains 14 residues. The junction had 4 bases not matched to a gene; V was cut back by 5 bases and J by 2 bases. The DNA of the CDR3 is TGTGCCAGCAGCACCAGACTAGCGGCCTACGAGCAGTACTTC. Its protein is CASSTRLAAYEQYF.

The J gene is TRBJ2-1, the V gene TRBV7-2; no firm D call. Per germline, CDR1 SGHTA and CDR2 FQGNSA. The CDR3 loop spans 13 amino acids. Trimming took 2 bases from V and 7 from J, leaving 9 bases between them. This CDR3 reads CASSLPVDNEQFF. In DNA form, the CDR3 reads TGTGCCAGCAGCTTACCGGTCGATAATGAGCAGTTCTTC.

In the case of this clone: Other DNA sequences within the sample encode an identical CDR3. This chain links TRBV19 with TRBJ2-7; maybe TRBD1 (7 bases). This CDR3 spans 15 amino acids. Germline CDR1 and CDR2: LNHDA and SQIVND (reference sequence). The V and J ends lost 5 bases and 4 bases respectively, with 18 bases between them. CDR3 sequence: CASSPGGGREYEQYF. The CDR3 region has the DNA TGTGCCAGTAGTCCTGGAGGGGGCAGGGAGTACGAGCAGTACTTC.

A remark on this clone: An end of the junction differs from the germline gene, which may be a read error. CDR3 in amino acids: CAWSAAGTGGYAQYF. As DNA, the CDR3 is TGTGCCTGGAGTGCCGCCGGGACAGGGGGGTACGCGCAGTACTTC. The chain has TRBV30 and TRBJ2-7, with 11 bases aligning to TRBD1. Germline V gene sequence: CDR1 GTSNPN, CDR2 SVGIG (reference sequence). There are 15 residues in the CDR3.

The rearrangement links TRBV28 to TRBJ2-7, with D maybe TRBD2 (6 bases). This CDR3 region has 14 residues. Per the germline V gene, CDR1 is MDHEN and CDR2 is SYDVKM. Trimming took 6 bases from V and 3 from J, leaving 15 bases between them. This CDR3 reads CASSLLMGLYEQYF. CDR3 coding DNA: TGTGCCAGCAGCCTCCTTATGGGACTCTACGAGCAGTACTTC.

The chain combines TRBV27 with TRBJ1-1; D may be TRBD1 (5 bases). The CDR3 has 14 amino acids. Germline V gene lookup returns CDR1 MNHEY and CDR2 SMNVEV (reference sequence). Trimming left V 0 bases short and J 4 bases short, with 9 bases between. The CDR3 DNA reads TGTGCCAGCAGTTTATCTCTCGGGGGCACTGAAGCTTTCTTT. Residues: CASSLSLGGTEAFF.

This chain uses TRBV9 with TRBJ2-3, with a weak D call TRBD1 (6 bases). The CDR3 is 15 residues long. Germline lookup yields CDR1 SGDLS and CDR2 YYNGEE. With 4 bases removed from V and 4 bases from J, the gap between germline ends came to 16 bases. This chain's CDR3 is CASSLWDTGSDTQYF. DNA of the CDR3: TGTGCCAGCAGCCTATGGGACACGGGGTCAGATACGCAGTATTTT.

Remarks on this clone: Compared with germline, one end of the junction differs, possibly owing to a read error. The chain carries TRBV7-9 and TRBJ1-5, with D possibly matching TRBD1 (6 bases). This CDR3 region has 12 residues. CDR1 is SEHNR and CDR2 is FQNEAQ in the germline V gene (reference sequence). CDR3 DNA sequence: TGTTCCAGCAGCTACAGGGATTCGATCCAGCATTTT. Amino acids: CSSSYRDSIQHF.

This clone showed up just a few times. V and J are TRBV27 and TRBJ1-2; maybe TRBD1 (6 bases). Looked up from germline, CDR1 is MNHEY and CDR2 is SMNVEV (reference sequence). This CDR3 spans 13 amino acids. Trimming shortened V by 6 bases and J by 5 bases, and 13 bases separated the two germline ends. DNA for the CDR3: TGTGCCAGCAGCCGGACAGTCAAATATGGCTACACCTTC. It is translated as CASSRTVKYGYTF.

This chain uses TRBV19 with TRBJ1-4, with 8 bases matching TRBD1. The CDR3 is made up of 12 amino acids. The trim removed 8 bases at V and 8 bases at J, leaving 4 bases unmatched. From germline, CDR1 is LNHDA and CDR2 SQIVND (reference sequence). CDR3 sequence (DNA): TGTGCCAGTGGACAGGGTTGGGAAAAACTGTTTTTT. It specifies CASGQGWEKLFF.

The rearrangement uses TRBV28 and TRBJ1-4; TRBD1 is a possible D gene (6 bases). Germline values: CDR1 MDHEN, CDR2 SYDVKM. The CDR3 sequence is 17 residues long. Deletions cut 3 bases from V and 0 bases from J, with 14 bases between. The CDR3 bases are TGTGCCAGCAGTTTTCTTAGGGGGAAGACAACTAATGAAAAACTGTTTTTT. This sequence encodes CASSFLRGKTTNEKLFF.

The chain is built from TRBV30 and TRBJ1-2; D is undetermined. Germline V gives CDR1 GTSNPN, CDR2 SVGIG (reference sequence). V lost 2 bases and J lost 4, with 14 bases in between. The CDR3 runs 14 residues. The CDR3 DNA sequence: TGTGCCTGGAGTTTGGGAGGCTCGTCCTATGGCTACACCTTC. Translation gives CAWSLGGSSYGYTF.

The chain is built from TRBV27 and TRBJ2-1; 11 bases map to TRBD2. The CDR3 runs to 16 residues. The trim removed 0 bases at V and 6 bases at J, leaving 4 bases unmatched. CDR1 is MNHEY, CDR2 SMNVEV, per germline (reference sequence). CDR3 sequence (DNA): TGTGCCAGCAGTTTATCGACTAGCGGGATTGTCAATGAGCAGTTCTTC. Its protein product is CASSLSTSGIVNEQFF.

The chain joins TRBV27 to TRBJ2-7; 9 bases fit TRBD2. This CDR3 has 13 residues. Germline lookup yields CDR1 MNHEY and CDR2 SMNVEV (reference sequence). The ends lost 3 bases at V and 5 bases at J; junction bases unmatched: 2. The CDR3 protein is CASSLRGGHEQYF. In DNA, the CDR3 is TGTGCCAGCAGTTTGCGGGGGGGCCACGAGCAGTACTTC.

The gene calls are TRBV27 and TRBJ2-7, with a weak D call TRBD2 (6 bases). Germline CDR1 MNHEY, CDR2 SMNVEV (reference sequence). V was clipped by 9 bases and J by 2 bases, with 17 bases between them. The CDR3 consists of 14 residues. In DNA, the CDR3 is TGTGCCAGGGGGGGTACTTACCTAGCCTACGAGCAGTACTTC. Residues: CARGGTYLAYEQYF.

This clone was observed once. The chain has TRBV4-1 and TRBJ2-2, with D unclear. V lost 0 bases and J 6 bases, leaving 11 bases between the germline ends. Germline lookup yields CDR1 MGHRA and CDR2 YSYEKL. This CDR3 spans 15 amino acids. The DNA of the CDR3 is TGCGCCAGCAGCCAAGAGCAGGTCTCGGCCGGGGAGCTGTTTTTT. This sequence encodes CASSQEQVSAGELFF.

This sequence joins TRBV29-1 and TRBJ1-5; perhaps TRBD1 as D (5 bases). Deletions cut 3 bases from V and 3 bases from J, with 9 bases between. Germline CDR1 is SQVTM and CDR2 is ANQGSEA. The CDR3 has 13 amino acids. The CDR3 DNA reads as TGCAGCGTTGAGGTGACAGACAATCAGCCCCAGCATTTT. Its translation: CSVEVTDNQPQHF.

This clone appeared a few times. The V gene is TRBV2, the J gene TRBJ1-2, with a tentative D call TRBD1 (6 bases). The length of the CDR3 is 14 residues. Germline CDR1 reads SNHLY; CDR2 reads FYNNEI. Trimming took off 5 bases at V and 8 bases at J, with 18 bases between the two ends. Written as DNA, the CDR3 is TGTGCCAGCAGTTATATTGGACAGTTTTGGGGCTACACCTTC. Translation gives CASSYIGQFWGYTF.

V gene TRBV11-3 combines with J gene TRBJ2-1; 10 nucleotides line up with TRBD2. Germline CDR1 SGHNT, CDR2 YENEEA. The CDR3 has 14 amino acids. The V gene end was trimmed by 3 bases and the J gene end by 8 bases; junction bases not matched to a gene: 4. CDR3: CASSFSGGRDEQFF. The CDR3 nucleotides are TGTGCCAGCAGCTTTAGCGGGGGGAGGGATGAGCAGTTCTTC. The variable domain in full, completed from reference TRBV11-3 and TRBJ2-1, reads EAGVVQSPRYKIIEKKQPVAFWCNPISGHNTLYWYLQNLGQGPELLIRYENEEAVDDSQLPKDRFSAERLKGVDSTLKIQPAELGDSAVYLCASSFSGGRDEQFFGPGTRLTVL.